This TCR beta chain is drawn from a study of blood T cell repertoires in COVID-19. Only in-frame clones appear in the TCRdb table, and some are missing; sequencing was by immunoSEQ multiplex PCR. The sample has approximately 210,000 clones; around 85% are singletons. CDR1 and CDR2 from the germline V gene are SGDLS and YYNGEE. The CDR3 has 17 residues. Trimming took 0 bases from V and 1 from J; bases not matched to a gene: 10. This clone was counted once. A Seattle source enrolled patients during active infection and followed them longitudinally. The chain links TRBV9 to TRBJ2-7; 7 nucleotides line up with TRBD1. The clonotype was recovered from a man in his sixties with COVID-19, enrolled during active disease. Sequencing was done on a sample of peripheral blood. The CDR3 sequence: CASSVAPMGQKSYEQYF. Written as DNA, the CDR3 is TGTGCCAGCAGCGTAGCCCCGATGGGACAGAAATCCTACGAGCAGTACTTC.